A selection of T cell receptor beta chains follows, all from one sample in a study of CD8 T cells in Susac syndrome. TCRdb passed the immunoSEQ multiplex PCR reads through MiXCR, listing each CDR3 protein once. The profile covers some 130,000 distinct CDR3 sequences, with around 94% appearing a single time and roughly 0.13% taken by the ten largest. The sample consisted of CD4+ T cells from PBMCs. The receptors here all came from a human donor with multiple sclerosis. The CDR3 runs from the conserved cysteine through the conserved F or W. A D gene is named only where the DNA matches it firmly. Not every row has a clone size; where given, it reads once, few, many or a size class.

D gene,CDR3 length,V gene,J gene,clone size,CDR3 DNA,CDR3 protein
TRBD1,14,TRBV6-2/TRBV6-3,TRBJ1-5,NA,TGTGCCAGCAGTTACAGGGGGCCCAATCAGCCCCAGCATTTT,CASSYRGPNQPQHF
NA,13,TRBV3-1,TRBJ2-2,NA,TGTGCCAGCATTTCTAGATGGACCGGGGAGCTGTTTTTT,CASISRWTGELFF
NA,15,TRBV5-1,TRBJ2-2,NA,TGCGCCAGCGTGATGGGAGGGGGCGATTCCGGGGAGCTGTTTTTT,CASVMGGGDSGELFF
TRBD1,15,TRBV6-5,TRBJ1-5,once,TGTGCCAGCAGTTGGACAGGGGGCATCGATCAGCCCCAGCATTTT,CASSWTGGIDQPQHF
TRBD1,18,TRBV7-2,TRBJ1-3,NA,TGTGCCAGCAGCTTAGGGACAGGGAGGATCTACTCTGGAAACACCATATATTTT,CASSLGTGRIYSGNTIYF
NA,19,TRBV19,TRBJ2-1,NA,TGTGCCAGTAGTATTCGGGACAGCCCAACTAGCGACGATTACAATGAGCAGTTCTTC,CASSIRDSPTSDDYNEQFF
NA,11,TRBV2,TRBJ1-2,NA,TGTGCCAGCATGAGGGGCTATGGCTACACCTTC,CASMRGYGYTF
TRBD1,14,TRBV7-9,TRBJ2-7,NA,TGTGCCAGCAGCTCCCGGGACAGGGCCTACGAGCAGTACTTC,CASSSRDRAYEQYF
NA,19,TRBV6-1,TRBJ2-5,NA,TGTGCCAGCAGTGAAGGTACAAGCGGGTCGTTTATTGGGCAAGAGACCCAGTACTTC,CASSEGTSGSFIGQETQYF
TRBD1,15,TRBV5-1,TRBJ2-5,few,TGCGCCAGCAGCCCCCTGACAGGGAATATTGAGACCCAGTACTTC,CASSPLTGNIETQYF
NA,15,TRBV6-5,TRBJ2-1,NA,TGTGCCAGCAGTCCCAGTATCGGGGGCCTCAATGAGCAGTTCTTC,CASSPSIGGLNEQFF
NA,12,TRBV7-9,TRBJ1-2,NA,TGTGCCAGCAGAGCGACAGGAGATGGCTACACCTTC,CASRATGDGYTF
NA,12,TRBV7-2,TRBJ2-1,NA,TGTGCCAGCAGCTTGGGACTCGGTGAGCAGTTCTTC,CASSLGLGEQFF
NA,18,TRBV4-1,TRBJ2-7,NA,TGCGCCAGCAGCCAAGTATTACGGACCCTGAGATATTCCTACGAGCAGTACTTC,CASSQVLRTLRYSYEQYF
NA,17,TRBV6-5,TRBJ1-1,NA,TGTGCCAGCAGTTACTCGATCCATCAGGGAGAGAGCACTGAAGCTTTCTTT,CASSYSIHQGESTEAFF
NA,14,TRBV19,TRBJ2-7,NA,TGTGCCAGTAGTATGGGAATAGGCTCCTACGAGCAGTACTTC,CASSMGIGSYEQYF
NA,12,TRBV5-1,TRBJ2-4,NA,TGCGCCAGCAGTGAGAGAGAGGACATTCAGTACTTC,CASSEREDIQYF
TRBD2,19,TRBV20-1,TRBJ2-3,NA,TGCAGTGCTAGAGGAGGACTAGCGGGGGGGCCGGTCTTCAAAGATACGCAGTATTTT,CSARGGLAGGPVFKDTQYF
NA,12,TRBV3-1,TRBJ1-2,NA,TGTGCCAGCAGCCAATTCGGGGAAGGCTACACCTTC,CASSQFGEGYTF
TRBD1,15,TRBV7-3,TRBJ1-2,NA,TGTGCCAGCAGCCAGAACAGGGGGGAAAACTATGGCTACACCTTC,CASSQNRGENYGYTF
NA,15,TRBV20-1,TRBJ1-1,NA,TGCAGTGCTAGAGTTCTCGGGGAGAGTCGGGGTGAAGCTTTCTTT,CSARVLGESRGEAFF
TRBD1,14,TRBV3-1,TRBJ2-2,NA,TGTGCCAGCAGTATCCAGGGGGCGAACGGGGAGCTGTTTTTT,CASSIQGANGELFF
TRBD1,15,TRBV7-9,TRBJ1-4,NA,TGTGCCAGCAGTCCCGGGACAGGGAAGAATGAAAAACTGTTTTTT,CASSPGTGKNEKLFF
NA,13,TRBV5-1,TRBJ2-7,NA,TGCGCCAGCAGCTCCCCCTGGGAAGACGAGCAGTACTTC,CASSSPWEDEQYF
NA,14,TRBV2,TRBJ1-1,NA,TGTGCCAGCATGAGGGACTTTATGAACACTGAAGCTTTCTTT,CASMRDFMNTEAFF
NA,14,TRBV7-6,TRBJ1-1,NA,TGTGCCAGCAGCTTATCCCAGGGGAACACTGAAGCTTTCTTT,CASSLSQGNTEAFF
NA,14,TRBV3-1,TRBJ2-7,NA,TGTGCCAGCAGCCAAGCGGACGGTTCCTACGAGCAGTACTTC,CASSQADGSYEQYF
NA,13,TRBV6-5,TRBJ2-1,once,TGTGCCAGCGGGGCAGTCTCCTACAATGAGCAGTTCTTC,CASGAVSYNEQFF
NA,16,TRBV30,TRBJ1-6,NA,TGTGCCTGGAGTCGGGTCGGGGCTACTTATAATTCACCCCTCCACTTT,CAWSRVGATYNSPLHF
TRBD1,15,TRBV7-9,TRBJ1-1,NA,TGTGCCAGCAGCTTAGGACAGGGGGTGGGTACTGAAGCTTTCTTT,CASSLGQGVGTEAFF
NA,13,TRBV6-5,TRBJ1-1,NA,TGTGCCAGCAGTCCCCAAATGAAGAATGAAGCTTTCTTT,CASSPQMKNEAFF
NA,15,TRBV30,TRBJ1-5,NA,TGTGCCTGGAGTGTCCGGGGGGGGGCAAATCAGCCCCAGCATTTT,CAWSVRGGANQPQHF
NA,16,TRBV7-8,TRBJ1-4,NA,TGTGCCAGCAGCTTAAACCTTGGCAGGGCGGGAGAAAAACTGTTTTTT,CASSLNLGRAGEKLFF
NA,13,TRBV28,TRBJ2-7,NA,TGTGCCAGCAGCGAGGGACTTTTGGGGGAGCAGTACTTC,CASSEGLLGEQYF
NA,14,TRBV9,TRBJ1-3,NA,TGTGCCAGCAGCGTCGAGGGCTCTGGAAACACCATATATTTT,CASSVEGSGNTIYF
NA,15,TRBV7-2,TRBJ1-4,NA,TGTGCCAGCAGCTTAGTTCTCGGCACTAATGAAAAACTGTTTTTT,CASSLVLGTNEKLFF
NA,13,TRBV6-5,TRBJ2-6,NA,TGTGCCAGCAGACACGGGGGGGCCAACGTCCTGACTTTC,CASRHGGANVLTF
TRBD2,16,TRBV6-1,TRBJ2-1,NA,TGTGCCAGCAGTCGAACCTTGGCTAGCGGGGACAATGAGCAGTTCTTC,CASSRTLASGDNEQFF
TRBD1,12,TRBV20-1,TRBJ1-1,NA,TGCAGTGCCACGGTAGGGGGCTATGAAGCTTTCTTT,CSATVGGYEAFF
NA,14,TRBV12-3/TRBV12-4,TRBJ1-2,NA,TGTGCCAGCAGCGCCGTGGGGGGGAGCTATGGCTACACCTTC,CASSAVGGSYGYTF
TRBD2,16,TRBV5-6,TRBJ2-2,NA,TGTGCCAGCAGCTCGCTCGGGACTAGCGGAACCGGGGAGCTGTTTTTT,CASSSLGTSGTGELFF
NA,16,TRBV19,TRBJ1-1,NA,TGTGCCAGTAGTAGGGGTACGGACTTCATGAACACTGAAGCTTTCTTT,CASSRGTDFMNTEAFF
NA,14,TRBV4-3,TRBJ2-7,NA,TGCGCCAGCAGCCAAGATCAACAGGTCTACGAGCAGTACTTC,CASSQDQQVYEQYF
TRBD1,13,TRBV6-2/TRBV6-3,TRBJ1-1,NA,TGTGCCAGCAGTTTCCAACAGGGGACTGAAGCTTTCTTT,CASSFQQGTEAFF
NA,14,TRBV9,TRBJ1-1,NA,TGTGCCAGCAGCGTAGTGTGGGGAAACACTGAAGCTTTCTTT,CASSVVWGNTEAFF
NA,13,TRBV2,TRBJ2-7,NA,TGTGCCAGCAGTGCGACCCGAACCTACGAGCAGTACTTC,CASSATRTYEQYF
TRBD2,16,TRBV30,TRBJ2-7,NA,TGTGCCTGGAGTGCTAGCGGGAGCTTCGGGGCCTACGAGCAGTACTTC,CAWSASGSFGAYEQYF
TRBD1,16,TRBV30,TRBJ2-7,NA,TGTGCCTGGAACCCATCTTACAGGGGGATTCGCGGCGAGCAGTACTTC,CAWNPSYRGIRGEQYF
TRBD1,14,TRBV7-3,TRBJ1-6,NA,TGTGCCAGCAGCGCGACAGGGTATAATTCACCCCTCCACTTT,CASSATGYNSPLHF
NA,12,TRBV19,TRBJ2-3,NA,TGTGCCACAGCTCCCCGCCCAGATACGCAGTATTTT,CATAPRPDTQYF
NA,12,TRBV30,TRBJ2-7,once,TGTGCCTGGAGTCTAGGAGGGGCGGAGCAGTACTTC,CAWSLGGAEQYF
TRBD2,16,TRBV7-2,TRBJ2-3,NA,TGTGCCAGCAGTCGATCGGCGACTAGCCCCACAGATACGCAGTATTTT,CASSRSATSPTDTQYF
TRBD1,16,TRBV7-2,TRBJ1-4,NA,TGTGCCAGCAGCTGGAGACAGGGCCCAACTAATGAAAAACTGTTTTTT,CASSWRQGPTNEKLFF
NA,12,TRBV19,TRBJ2-2,few,TGTGCCAGCCGACCCGATTCCGGGGAGCTGTTTTTT,CASRPDSGELFF
NA,18,TRBV4-3,TRBJ2-4,NA,TGCGCCAGCAGCGAATGGGGTCGAGGGGGATTAGCCAAAAACATTCAGTACTTC,CASSEWGRGGLAKNIQYF
NA,15,TRBV4-3,TRBJ2-3,NA,TGCGCCAGCAGCCAAGATTTTCGCCTCACAGATACGCAGTATTTT,CASSQDFRLTDTQYF
NA,10,TRBV7-9,TRBJ1-2,NA,TGTGCCAGCAGCTCGTCGGGCTACACCTTC,CASSSSGYTF
TRBD1,13,TRBV2,TRBJ1-1,NA,TGTGCCAGCACCCAGGGGGGGGGAACTGAAGCTTTCTTT,CASTQGGGTEAFF
TRBD1,18,TRBV5-4,TRBJ2-7,NA,TGTGCCAGCAGCCCACGTCGTGGGCTACAGGGGGCCCCCTACGAGCAGTACTTC,CASSPRRGLQGAPYEQYF
TRBD1,13,TRBV19,TRBJ2-3,NA,TGTGCCAGTAGTCTGTCCAGGGACAGTACGCAGTATTTT,CASSLSRDSTQYF